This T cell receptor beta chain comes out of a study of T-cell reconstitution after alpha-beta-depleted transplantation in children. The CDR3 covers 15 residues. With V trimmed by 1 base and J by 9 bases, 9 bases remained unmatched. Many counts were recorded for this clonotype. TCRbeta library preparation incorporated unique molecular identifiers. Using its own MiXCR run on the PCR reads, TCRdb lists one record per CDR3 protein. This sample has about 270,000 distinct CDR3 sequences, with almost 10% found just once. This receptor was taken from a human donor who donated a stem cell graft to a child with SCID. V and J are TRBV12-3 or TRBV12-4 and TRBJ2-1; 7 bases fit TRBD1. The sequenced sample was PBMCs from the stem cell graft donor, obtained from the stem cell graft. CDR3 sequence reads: CASSLVAGGRGEQFF. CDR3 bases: TGTGCCAGCAGTTTAGTGGCAGGGGGTAGGGGTGAGCAGTTCTTC.